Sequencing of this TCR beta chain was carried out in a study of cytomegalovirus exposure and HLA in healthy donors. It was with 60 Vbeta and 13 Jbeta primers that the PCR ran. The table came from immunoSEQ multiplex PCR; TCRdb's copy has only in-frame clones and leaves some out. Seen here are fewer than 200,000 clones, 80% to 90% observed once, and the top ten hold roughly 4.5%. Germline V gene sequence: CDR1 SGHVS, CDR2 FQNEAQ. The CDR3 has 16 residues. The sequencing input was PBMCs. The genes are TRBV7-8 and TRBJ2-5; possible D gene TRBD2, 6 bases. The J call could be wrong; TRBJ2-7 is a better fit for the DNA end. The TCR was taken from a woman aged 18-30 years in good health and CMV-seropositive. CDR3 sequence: CASSLGRRRADYEQYF. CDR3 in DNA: TGTGCCAGCAGCTTAGGGCGGAGGAGGGCGGACTACGAGCAGTACTTC.